This TCR beta chain was identified in a study of PD-1 blockade in classical Hodgkin lymphoma. TCRdb keeps only in-frame clones here, not all; method: immunoSEQ multiplex PCR. The table has about 33,000 clones, less than 75% seen once. The germline gives CDR1 GTSNPN, CDR2 SVGIG (reference sequence). V was clipped by 2 bases and J by 2 bases, with 12 bases between them. The length of the CDR3 is 15 residues. Noted time point: cycle 4 day 1 (C4D1), after more than five weeks of nivolumab. All patients experienced relapse after autologous stem cell transplantation, and brentuximab vedotin exposure was variable.

The chain combines TRBV30 with TRBJ2-2, with unresolved D. Here the sequenced sample was peripheral blood mononuclear cells (PBMCs), taken before the fourth cycle of nivolumab. The TCR originated in a human donor with classical Hodgkin lymphoma. The DNA of the CDR3 is TGTGCCTGGAGTCCAGATCCCGGTAACACCGGGGAGCTGTTTTTT. Translated: CAWSPDPGNTGELFF.